A selection of T cell receptor beta chains follows, all from one sample in a study of T cell clones after liver transplantation. Sequencing was performed with immunoSEQ multiplex PCR; in TCRdb, only in-frame clones are kept and a portion is missing. In the table there are more than 95,000 clones, roughly four fifths of which are singletons. The input for sequencing was CD4+ T cells from blood, taken before liver transplant. The receptors here all came from a human donor who received a liver transplant. The CDR3 runs from the conserved cysteine through the conserved F or W. A D gene is named only where the DNA matches it firmly. A row's size may be missing; if present it is once, few, many or a size class.

>TRBD1|TRBJ1-2|TRBV6-1|.
CASSGDSQWYGYTF
TGTGCCAGCAGCGGGGACAGCCAGTGGTATGGCTACACCTTC
>.|TRBJ2-1|TRBV4-2|.
CASSQEATPSYNEQFF
TGTGCCAGCAGCCAAGAAGCGACACCCTCCTACAATGAGCAGTTCTTC
>TRBD2|TRBJ2-6|TRBV28|.
CASEAGGFSGANVLTF
TGTGCCAGCGAGGCGGGAGGGTTCTCCGGGGCCAACGTCCTGACTTTC
>.|TRBJ1-6|TRBV4-2|.
CASSQDGVQGSPLHF
TGTGCCAGCAGCCAGGACGGAGTTCAGGGTTCACCCCTCCACTTT
>.|TRBJ1-4|TRBV6-4|.
CASSESGNPSEKLFF
TGTGCCAGCAGTGAATCAGGGAATCCGAGTGAAAAACTGTTTTTT
>.|TRBJ1-2|TRBV6-1|once
CASSGSFQGRNGYTF
TGTGCCAGCAGCGGCTCCTTTCAGGGTCGGAATGGCTACACCTTC
>.|TRBJ1-2|TRBV27|.
CASSRQSNNYGYTF
TGTGCCAGCAGTCGGCAGAGCAATAACTATGGCTACACCTTC
>.|TRBJ1-2|TRBV27|.
CASSPRQSYGYTF
TGTGCCAGCAGTCCCCGACAGAGCTATGGCTACACCTTC
>.|TRBJ2-1|TRBV5-1|few
CASSFSVSSYNEQFF
TGCGCCAGCAGCTTTAGCGTTAGCTCCTACAATGAGCAGTTCTTC
>.|TRBJ1-3|TRBV10-3|few
CAIRQPSGNTIYF
TGTGCCATCAGACAGCCCTCTGGAAACACCATATATTTT
>.|TRBJ2-2|TRBV7-9|.
CASSFLTDGELFF
TGTGCCAGCAGCTTCTTAACAGACGGGGAGCTGTTTTTT
>TRBD1|TRBJ1-2|TRBV2|.
CASSARQGEVGYTF
TGTGCCAGCAGCGCCAGACAGGGGGAGGTTGGCTACACCTTC
>.|TRBJ2-1|TRBV28|once
CASSWGGSGSYNEQFF
TGTGCCAGCAGTTGGGGGGGCAGCGGCTCCTACAATGAGCAGTTCTTC
>TRBD1|TRBJ1-6|TRBV7-6|.
CASSPELGGQGVSPLHF
TGTGCCAGCAGCCCAGAACTTGGGGGACAGGGGGTTTCACCCCTCCACTTT
>.|TRBJ2-7|TRBV4-2|.
CASSLEQGYYEQYF
TGTGCCAGCAGCCTTGAACAGGGCTACTACGAGCAGTACTTC
>.|TRBJ1-6|TRBV5-6|once
CASSLGVSPLHF
TGTGCCAGCAGCTTAGGGGTTTCACCCCTCCACTTT
>.|TRBJ1-4|TRBV27|.
CASRSLRTLANEKLFF
TGTGCCAGCAGAAGCCTCCGGACATTGGCTAATGAAAAACTGTTTTTT
>.|TRBJ2-2|TRBV27|.
CASSLLRGAGELFF
TGTGCCAGCAGTTTATTGAGGGGGGCCGGGGAGCTGTTTTTT
>TRBD2|TRBJ2-1|TRBV7-6|.
CASSGLAGGNNEQFF
TGTGCCAGCAGCGGACTAGCGGGAGGGAACAATGAGCAGTTCTTC